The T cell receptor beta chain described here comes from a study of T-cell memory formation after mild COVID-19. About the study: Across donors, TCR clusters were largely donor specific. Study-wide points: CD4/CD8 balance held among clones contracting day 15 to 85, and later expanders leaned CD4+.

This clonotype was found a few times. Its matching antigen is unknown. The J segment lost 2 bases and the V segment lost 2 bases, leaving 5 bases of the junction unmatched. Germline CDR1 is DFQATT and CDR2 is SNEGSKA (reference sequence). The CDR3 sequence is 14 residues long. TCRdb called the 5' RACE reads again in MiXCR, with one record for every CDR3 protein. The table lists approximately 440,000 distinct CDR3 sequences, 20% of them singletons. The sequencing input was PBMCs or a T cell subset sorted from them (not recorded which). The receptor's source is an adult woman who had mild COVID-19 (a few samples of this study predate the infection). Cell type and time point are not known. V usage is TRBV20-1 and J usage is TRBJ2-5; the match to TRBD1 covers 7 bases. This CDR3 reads CSARRAGGQETQYF. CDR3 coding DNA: TGCAGTGCTAGAAGGGCAGGGGGTCAAGAGACCCAGTACTTC.